The following is a TCR beta chain sequence with its context. The antigen is not known. The data stem from a study of CD8 T cells in ankylosing spondylitis. Findings of the study overall: Among TCR beta sequences, a motif of under ten highly homologous variants appeared characteristic of ankylosing spondylitis blood. Some of these motif variants have turned up before, in reports on reactive arthritis synovial fluid and blood.

CDR1 and CDR2 (germline): GTSNPN, SVGIG (reference sequence). The V end was cut by 0 bases, the J end by 4 bases, with 15 bases between. The CDR3 has 15 amino acids. Generation of TCR beta libraries employed quantitative 5'-RACE incorporating molecular barcodes. TCRdb analysed the 5' RACE reads with MiXCR anew, one entry per CDR3 protein. This table holds some 700,000 distinct CDR3 sequences, around 17% found once. This clonotype was sampled from a male donor with ankylosing spondylitis. Source material: blood, either unsorted or a sorted T cell fraction (not recorded which). The V and J genes are TRBV30 and TRBJ1-2; D possibly corresponds to TRBD1 (6 bases). The CDR3 region is CAWSVGGTGTYGYTF. In DNA form, the CDR3 reads TGTGCCTGGAGTGTGGGTGGTACAGGGACCTATGGCTACACCTTC.